This T cell receptor (beta chain) was sequenced during a study of beta chain features in type 1 diabetes. V lost 4 bases, J lost 4 bases, and 1 base stayed unmatched. Germline V gene lookup returns CDR1 SNHLY and CDR2 FYNNEI. The CDR3 extends over 14 amino acids. Points from the study as a whole: Patients with Type 1 diabetes showed moderately but significantly shorter TCRB CDR3s in all four CD4+ subsets. Sampled from patients, naive, central memory and Treg TCRB repertoires appeared more similar than those sampled from healthy donors.

What was sequenced were expressed TCRB transcripts, since all of the isolated RNA had been reverse transcribed. The assay was immunoSEQ multiplex PCR, and TCRdb's table has in-frame clones only and misses some. The repertoire holds 300,000 or so clones, with roughly 13% as singletons. Every donor provided one heparinised blood draw, which averaged approximately 120 mL. A remark on this clone: Its antigen is undetermined.

The clonotype was recovered from a woman aged 18 to 35 with type 1 diabetes. The rearrangement links TRBV2 to TRBJ1-2, with TRBD1 matching 12 bases. The sample was naive CD4+ T cells from blood. The CDR3 loop is CASSGDRGLYGYTF. The DNA for the CDR3 is TGTGCCAGCAGTGGGGACAGGGGGCTCTATGGCTACACCTTC.